The present entry profiles one TCR beta chain with its context. Its antigen is unknown. Treatment defined: oral pan-JAK inhibitor, 5-10 mg twice daily. This specimen comes from a study of CD8+ T cells in alopecia areata. Overall study: Treated patients took oral tofacitinib at 5 to 10 mg twice daily.

Study-wide points: Clonality exceeded that of normal scalp in lesional scalp, most notably in alopecia totalis/universalis. Uncertainty about whether baseline CD8+ expansion is linked to response remains, with one nonresponder. Normal skin's resident alphabeta T cells are sequenced alongside lesional scalp T cells.

RNA extraction was followed by reverse transcription into cDNA, which acted as the sequencing template. Measured with immunoSEQ multiplex PCR; TCRdb has only the in-frame clones, and not every one. The table lists more than 90,000 clones, approximately 66% of them singletons, with 15% in the top ten. The sequence was obtained from a human donor with alopecia areata. The material sequenced was CD8+ T cells sorted from blood, taken at week 4, from a patient treated with tofacitinib.

The CDR3 region is CASSLQGYNSPLHF. The CDR3 DNA reads as TGTGCCAGCAGCTTGCAGGGCTATAATTCACCCCTCCACTTT. J is TRBJ1-6 and V is TRBV5-4, with D maybe TRBD1 (5 bases). Germline V gene sequence: CDR1 SGHNT, CDR2 YYREEE (reference sequence). CDR3 size: 14 residues. V gave up 1 base and J gave up 3 bases, with 5 bases separating them.